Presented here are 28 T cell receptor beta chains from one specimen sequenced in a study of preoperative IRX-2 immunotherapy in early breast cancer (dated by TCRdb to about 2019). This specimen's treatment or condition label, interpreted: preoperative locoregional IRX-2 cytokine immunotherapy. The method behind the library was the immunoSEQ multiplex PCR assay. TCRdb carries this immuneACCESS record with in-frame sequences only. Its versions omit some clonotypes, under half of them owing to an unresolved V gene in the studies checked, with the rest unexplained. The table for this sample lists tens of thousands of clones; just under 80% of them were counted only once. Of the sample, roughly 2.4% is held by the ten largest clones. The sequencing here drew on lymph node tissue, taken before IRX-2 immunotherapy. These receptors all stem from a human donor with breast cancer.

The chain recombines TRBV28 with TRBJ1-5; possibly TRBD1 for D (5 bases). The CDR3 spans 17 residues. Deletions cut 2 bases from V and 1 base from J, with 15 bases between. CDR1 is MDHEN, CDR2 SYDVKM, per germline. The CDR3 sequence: CASSLSRVVRSNQPQHF. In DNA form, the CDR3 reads TGTGCCAGCAGTTTAAGCAGGGTGGTTAGAAGCAATCAGCCCCAGCATTTT.

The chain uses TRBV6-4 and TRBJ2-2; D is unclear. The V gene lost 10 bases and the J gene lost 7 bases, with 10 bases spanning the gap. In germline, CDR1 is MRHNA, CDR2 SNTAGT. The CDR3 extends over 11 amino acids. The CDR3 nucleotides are TGTGCCACCTCTAGGGTCGGGGAGCTGTTTTTT. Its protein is CATSRVGELFF.

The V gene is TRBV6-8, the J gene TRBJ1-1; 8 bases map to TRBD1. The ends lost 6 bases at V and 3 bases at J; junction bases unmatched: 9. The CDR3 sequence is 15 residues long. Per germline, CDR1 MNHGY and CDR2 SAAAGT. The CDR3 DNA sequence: TGTGCCAGCAGGTTTTCGACAGGGGCGCACACTGAAGCTTTCTTT. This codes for CASRFSTGAHTEAFF.

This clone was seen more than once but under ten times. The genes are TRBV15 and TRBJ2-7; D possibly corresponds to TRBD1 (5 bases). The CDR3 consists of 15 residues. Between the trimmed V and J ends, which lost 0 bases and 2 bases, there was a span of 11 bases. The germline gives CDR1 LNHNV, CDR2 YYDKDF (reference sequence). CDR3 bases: TGTGCCACCAGCAGAGATCAGGGTCCCCCCTACGAGCAGTACTTC. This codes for CATSRDQGPPYEQYF. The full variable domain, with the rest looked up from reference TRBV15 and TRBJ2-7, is DAMVIQNPRYQVTQFGKPVTLSCSQTLNHNVMYWYQQKSSQAPKLLFHYYDKDFNNEADTPDNFQSRRPNTSFCFLDIRSPGLGDTAMYLCATSRDQGPPYEQYFGPGTRLTVT.

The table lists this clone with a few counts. The CDR3 DNA follows: TGTGCCAGCAGTGTCAATGGGGGGCGGTGGGATGAGCAGTTCTTC. Translating it yields CASSVNGGRWDEQFF. J is TRBJ2-1 and V is TRBV6-8, with D perhaps TRBD1 or TRBD2 (6 bases each). The CDR3 consists of 15 residues. Germline loops: CDR1 MNHGY, CDR2 SAAAGT. V was pared by 5 bases and J by 8 bases, with 19 bases between.

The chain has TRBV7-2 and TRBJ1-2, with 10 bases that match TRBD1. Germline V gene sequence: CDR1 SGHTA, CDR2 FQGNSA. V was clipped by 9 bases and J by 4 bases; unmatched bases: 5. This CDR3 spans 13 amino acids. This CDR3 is CASKTGGVYGYTF. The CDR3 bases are TGTGCCAGTAAGACAGGGGGCGTCTATGGCTACACCTTC. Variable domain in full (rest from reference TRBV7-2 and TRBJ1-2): GAGVSQSPSNKVTEKGKDVELRCDPISGHTALYWYRQSLGQGLEFLIYFQGNSAPDKSGLPSDRFSAERTGGSVSTLTIQRTQQEDSAVYLCASKTGGVYGYTFGSGTRLTVV.

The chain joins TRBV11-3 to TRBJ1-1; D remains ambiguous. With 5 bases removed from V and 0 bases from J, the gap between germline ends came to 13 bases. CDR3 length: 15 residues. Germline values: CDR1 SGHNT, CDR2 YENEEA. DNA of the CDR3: TGTGCCAGCAGCAAACAAAGAGGTATGAACACTGAAGCTTTCTTT. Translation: CASSKQRGMNTEAFF. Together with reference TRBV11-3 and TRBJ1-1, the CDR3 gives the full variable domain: EAGVVQSPRYKIIEKKQPVAFWCNPISGHNTLYWYLQNLGQGPELLIRYENEEAVDDSQLPKDRFSAERLKGVDSTLKIQPAELGDSAVYLCASSKQRGMNTEAFFGQGTRLTVV.

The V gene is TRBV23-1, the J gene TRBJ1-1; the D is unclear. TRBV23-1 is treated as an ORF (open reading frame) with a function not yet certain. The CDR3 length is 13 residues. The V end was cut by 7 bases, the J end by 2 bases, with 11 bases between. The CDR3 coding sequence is TGCGCCAGCATTGGAGATCTAAACACTGAAGCTTTCTTT. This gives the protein CASIGDLNTEAFF.

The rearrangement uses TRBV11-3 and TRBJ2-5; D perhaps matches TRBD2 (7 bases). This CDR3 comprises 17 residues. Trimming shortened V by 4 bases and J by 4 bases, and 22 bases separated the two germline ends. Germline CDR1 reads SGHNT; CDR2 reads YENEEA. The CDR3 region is CASSSRLEGGPGETQYF. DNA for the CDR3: TGTGCCAGCAGCTCCCGACTGGAGGGGGGGCCGGGAGAGACCCAGTACTTC.

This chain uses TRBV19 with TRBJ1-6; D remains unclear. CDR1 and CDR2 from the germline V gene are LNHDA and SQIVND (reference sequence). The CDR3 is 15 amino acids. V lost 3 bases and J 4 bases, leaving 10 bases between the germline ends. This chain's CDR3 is CASSIPQRYNSPLHF. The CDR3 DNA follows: TGTGCCAGTAGTATTCCGCAGAGATATAATTCACCCCTCCACTTT.

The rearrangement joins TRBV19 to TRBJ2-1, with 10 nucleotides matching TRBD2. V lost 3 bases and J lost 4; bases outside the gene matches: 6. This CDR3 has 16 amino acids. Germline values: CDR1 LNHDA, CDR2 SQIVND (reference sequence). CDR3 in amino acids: CASSISSGGIYNEQFF. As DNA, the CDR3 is TGTGCCAGTAGTATTAGTAGCGGGGGGATTTACAATGAGCAGTTCTTC.

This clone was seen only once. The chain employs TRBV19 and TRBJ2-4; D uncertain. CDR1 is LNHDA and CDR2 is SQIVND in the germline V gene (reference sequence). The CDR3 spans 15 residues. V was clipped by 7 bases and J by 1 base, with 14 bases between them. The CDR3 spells CASNARVLAKNIQYF. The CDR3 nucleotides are TGTGCCAGTAACGCAAGAGTTTTGGCCAAAAACATTCAGTACTTC.

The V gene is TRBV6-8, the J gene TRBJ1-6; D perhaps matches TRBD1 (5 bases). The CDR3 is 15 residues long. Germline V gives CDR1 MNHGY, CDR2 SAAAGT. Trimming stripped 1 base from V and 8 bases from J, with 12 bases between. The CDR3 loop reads CASSYWGVADSPLHF. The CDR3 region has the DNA TGTGCCAGCAGTTACTGGGGGGTAGCTGATTCACCCCTCCACTTT.

The CDR3 DNA sequence: TGCGCCAGCAGTGAGGCCCAAGGGGGCCGGGGCACTGAAGCTTTCTTT. It is translated as CASSEAQGGRGTEAFF. The chain recombines TRBV10-2 with TRBJ1-1; the match to TRBD1 covers 7 bases. The CDR3 consists of 16 residues. V lost 2 bases to trimming and J lost 4 bases; unmatched junction nucleotides: 10. Germline V CDR1 and CDR2: WSHSY, SAAADI.

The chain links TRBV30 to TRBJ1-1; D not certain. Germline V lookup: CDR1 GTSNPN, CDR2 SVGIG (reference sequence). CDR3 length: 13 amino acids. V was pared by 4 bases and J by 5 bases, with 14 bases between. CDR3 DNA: TGTGCCTGGAAGGACGAGCGCGGGACTGAAGCTTTCTTT. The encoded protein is CAWKDERGTEAFF.

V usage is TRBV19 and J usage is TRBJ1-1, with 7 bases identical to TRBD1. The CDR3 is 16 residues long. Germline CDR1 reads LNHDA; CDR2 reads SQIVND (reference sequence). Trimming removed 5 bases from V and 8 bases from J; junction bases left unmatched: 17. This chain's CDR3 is CASSPRQGFIEPEAFF. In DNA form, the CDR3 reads TGTGCCAGTAGTCCCAGACAGGGTTTTATCGAGCCAGAAGCTTTCTTT.

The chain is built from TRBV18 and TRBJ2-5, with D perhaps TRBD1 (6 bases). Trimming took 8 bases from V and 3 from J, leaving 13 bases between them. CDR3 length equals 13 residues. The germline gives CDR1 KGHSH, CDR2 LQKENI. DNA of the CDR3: TGTGCCAGCCAAACAGGGCTTAAAGAGACCCAGTACTTC. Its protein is CASQTGLKETQYF.

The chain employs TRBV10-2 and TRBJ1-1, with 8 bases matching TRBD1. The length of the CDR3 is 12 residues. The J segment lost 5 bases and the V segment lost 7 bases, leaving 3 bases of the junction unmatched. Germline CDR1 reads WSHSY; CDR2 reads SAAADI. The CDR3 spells CASTDRVTEAFF. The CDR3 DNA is TGCGCCAGCACGGACAGGGTGACTGAAGCTTTCTTT.

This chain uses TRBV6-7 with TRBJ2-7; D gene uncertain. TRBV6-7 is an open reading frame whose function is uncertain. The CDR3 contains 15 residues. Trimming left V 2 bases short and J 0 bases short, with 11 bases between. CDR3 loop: CASSYQGRSSYEQYF. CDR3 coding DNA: TGTGCCAGCAGTTACCAAGGACGAAGCTCCTACGAGCAGTACTTC.

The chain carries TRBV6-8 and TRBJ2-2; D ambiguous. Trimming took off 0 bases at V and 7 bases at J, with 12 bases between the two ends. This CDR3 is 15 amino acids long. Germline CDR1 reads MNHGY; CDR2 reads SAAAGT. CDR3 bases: TGTGCCAGCAGTTACTCGATAAAACGGATCGGGGAGCTGTTTTTT. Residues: CASSYSIKRIGELFF.

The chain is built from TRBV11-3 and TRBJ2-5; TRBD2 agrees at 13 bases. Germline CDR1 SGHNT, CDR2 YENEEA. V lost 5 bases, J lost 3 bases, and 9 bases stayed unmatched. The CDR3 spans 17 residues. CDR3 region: CASSLRLAGGSKETQYF. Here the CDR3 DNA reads TGTGCCAGCAGCCTGAGACTAGCGGGGGGATCGAAAGAGACCCAGTACTTC.

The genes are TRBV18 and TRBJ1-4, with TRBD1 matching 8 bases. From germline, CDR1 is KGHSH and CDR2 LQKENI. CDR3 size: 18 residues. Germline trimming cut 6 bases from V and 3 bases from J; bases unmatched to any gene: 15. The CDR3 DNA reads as TGTGCCAGCTCGACGGACAGGGCAGACTTTAAAGCTAATGAAAAACTGTTTTTT. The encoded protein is CASSTDRADFKANEKLFF. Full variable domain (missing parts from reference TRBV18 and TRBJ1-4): NAGVMQNPRHLVRRRGQEARLRCSPMKGHSHVYWYRQLPEEGLKFMVYLQKENIIDESGMPKERFSAEFPKEGPSILRIQQVVRGDSAAYFCASSTDRADFKANEKLFFGSGTQLSVL.

CDR3 nucleotide sequence: TGTGCCAGCAGCCGGGACAGGGGCGACGGGCAGCCCCAGCATTTT. The encoded protein is CASSRDRGDGQPQHF. The V gene is TRBV2, the J gene TRBJ1-5, with TRBD1 matching over 10 bases. Germline CDR1 SNHLY, CDR2 FYNNEI. This CDR3 is built from 15 residues. With 6 bases clipped from V and 7 bases from J, the junction kept 9 bases outside the gene matches.

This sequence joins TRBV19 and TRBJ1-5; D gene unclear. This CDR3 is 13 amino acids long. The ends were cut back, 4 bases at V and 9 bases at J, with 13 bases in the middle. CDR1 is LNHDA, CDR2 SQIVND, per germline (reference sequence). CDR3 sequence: CASSTSRWAPQHF. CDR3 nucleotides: TGTGCCAGTAGTACCTCACGTTGGGCGCCCCAGCATTTT.

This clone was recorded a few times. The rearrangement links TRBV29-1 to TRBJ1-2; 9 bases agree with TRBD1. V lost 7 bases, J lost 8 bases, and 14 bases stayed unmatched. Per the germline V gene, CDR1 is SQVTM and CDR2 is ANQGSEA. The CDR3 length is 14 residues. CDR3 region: CSARGQQGAEGYTF. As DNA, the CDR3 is TGCAGCGCTAGGGGGCAACAGGGGGCTGAGGGCTACACCTTC.

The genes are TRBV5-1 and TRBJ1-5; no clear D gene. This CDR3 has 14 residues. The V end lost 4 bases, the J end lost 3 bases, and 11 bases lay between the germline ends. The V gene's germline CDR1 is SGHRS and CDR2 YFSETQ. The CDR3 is CASSPLGSNQPQHF. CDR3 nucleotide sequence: TGCGCCAGCAGCCCCCTAGGATCCAATCAGCCCCAGCATTTT. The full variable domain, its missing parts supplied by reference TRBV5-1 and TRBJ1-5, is KAGVTQTPRYLIKTRGQQVTLSCSPISGHRSVSWYQQTPGQGLQFLFEYFSETQRNKGNFPGRFSGRQFSNSRSEMNVSTLELGDSALYLCASSPLGSNQPQHFGDGTRLSIL.

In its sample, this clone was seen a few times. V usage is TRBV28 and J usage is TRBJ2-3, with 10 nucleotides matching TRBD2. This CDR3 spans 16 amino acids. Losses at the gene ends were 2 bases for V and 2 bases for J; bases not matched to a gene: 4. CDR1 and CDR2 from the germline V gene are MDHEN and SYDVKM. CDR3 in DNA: TGTGCCAGCAGTTTACTAGCGGGGGCCCTCACAGATACGCAGTATTTT. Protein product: CASSLLAGALTDTQYF.

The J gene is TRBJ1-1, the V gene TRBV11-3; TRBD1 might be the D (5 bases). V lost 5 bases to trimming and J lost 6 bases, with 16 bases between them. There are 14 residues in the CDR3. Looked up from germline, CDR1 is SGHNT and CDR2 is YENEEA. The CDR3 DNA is TGTGCCAGCAGCCAAGGCAGGGTCTCCGCTGAAGCTTTCTTT. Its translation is CASSQGRVSAEAFF. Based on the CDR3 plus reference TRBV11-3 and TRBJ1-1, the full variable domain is EAGVVQSPRYKIIEKKQPVAFWCNPISGHNTLYWYLQNLGQGPELLIRYENEEAVDDSQLPKDRFSAERLKGVDSTLKIQPAELGDSAVYLCASSQGRVSAEAFFGQGTRLTVV.